The clone carrying this T cell receptor (beta chain) was seen repeatedly, ten times or more. The antigen remains undetermined. This sample was taken from a study of T cells in Graves' hyperthyroidism and ophthalmopathy. Patients with uncontrolled infections, other autoimmune diseases, pregnancy or lactation were excluded. Per germline, CDR1 SQVTM and CDR2 ANQGSEA. Trimming took off 0 bases at V and 4 bases at J, with 9 bases between the two ends. CDR3 length: 13 amino acids. TCR beta CDR3 region amplification was performed from RNA transcripts. HTBI primers were used for first-round RT-PCR of the TCR CDR3. TCRdb recomputed calls from the multiplex PCR reads with MiXCR, one row per CDR3 protein. The sample includes around 660,000 distinct CDR3 sequences, 45% of them seen just once. Study results and caveats: Ophthalmopathy, which appeared later, was predicted by the model a median about 5.9 months before onset.

This chain joins TRBV29-1 and TRBJ1-2; the D gene is possibly TRBD1 (5 bases). Specimen: peripheral blood or thyroid tissue (not recorded which). This sequence was found in an adult man with Graves' disease, either hyperthyroidism or ophthalmopathy (not recorded which). The CDR3 DNA reads TGCAGCGTTGAAGACCAGGGCTTCTATGGCTACACCTTC. Protein: CSVEDQGFYGYTF. The full variable domain, with the rest looked up from reference TRBV29-1 and TRBJ1-2, is SAVISQKPSRDICQRGTSLTIQCQVDSQVTMMFWYRQQPGQSLTLIATANQGSEATYESGFVIDKFPISRPNLTFSTLTVSNMSPEDSSIYLCSVEDQGFYGYTFGSGTRLTVV.